Presented here are 32 T cell receptor beta chains from one specimen sequenced in a study of T cells after yellow fever vaccination. TCRdb re-analysed the 5' RACE reads in MiXCR, keeping a single row per CDR3 protein. In the table there are around 610,000 distinct CDR3 sequences, about 13% of which are singletons. The sequences come from PBMCs, collected on the day of the yellow fever booster vaccination. These receptors were taken from a man aged 30 to 39 who received the YFV17D yellow fever vaccine.

V and J are TRBV9 and TRBJ2-7, with 7 positions matching TRBD2. Germline CDR1 and CDR2: SGDLS and YYNGEE. The CDR3 runs 14 residues. The V gene end was trimmed by 0 bases and the J gene end by 6 bases; junction bases not matched to a gene: 6. The CDR3 sequence: CASSVAATSSEQYF. The CDR3 DNA is TGTGCCAGCAGCGTAGCTGCGACTAGCTCCGAGCAGTACTTC.

This clonotype was seen a handful of times. The J gene is TRBJ2-5, the V gene TRBV5-1, with D possibly being TRBD1 (6 bases). CDR3 length: 14 residues. The germline V and J ends were trimmed by 2 bases and 1 base, with 9 bases remaining between them. The V gene's germline CDR1 is SGHRS and CDR2 YFSETQ. The CDR3 DNA follows: TGCGCCAGCAGCTTTTTGGGGGCCCAAGAGACCCAGTACTTC. Residues: CASSFLGAQETQYF.

The sample holds a few counts of this clonotype. The rearrangement links TRBV20-1 to TRBJ2-7, with 7 bases that match TRBD1. J gave up 2 bases and V 4 bases, and 5 bases lay outside the gene matches. This CDR3 is 13 amino acids long. Germline loops: CDR1 DFQATT, CDR2 SNEGSKA (reference sequence). The CDR3 spells CSAKTGVAYEQYF. DNA for the CDR3: TGCAGTGCTAAAACAGGGGTCGCCTACGAGCAGTACTTC.

In its sample, this clonotype was seen a few times. This chain uses TRBV20-1 with TRBJ2-3; D is ambiguous. There are 12 residues in the CDR3. Germline CDR1 and CDR2: DFQATT and SNEGSKA (reference sequence). V dropped 3 bases and J dropped 6 bases, with 10 bases sitting between them. This CDR3 is CSARVQADTQYF. As DNA, the CDR3 is TGCAGTGCTAGGGTTCAAGCGGATACGCAGTATTTT.

This clonotype was recorded many times. The chain carries TRBV6-2 or TRBV6-3 and TRBJ2-1, with 12 nucleotides matching TRBD2. The junction had 8 bases not matched to a gene; V was cut back by 9 bases and J by 11 bases. This CDR3 has 13 amino acids. Germline loops: CDR1 MNHEY, CDR2 SVGEGT. CDR3 region: CASNRLAGDKQFF. Here the CDR3 DNA reads TGTGCCAGTAACCGACTAGCGGGAGATAAGCAGTTCTTC.

The V call is TRBV11-3, the J call TRBJ2-1, with TRBD2 matching 8 bases. Germline-derived CDR1 and CDR2 are SGHNT and YENEEA. Trimming took 5 bases from V and 7 from J; bases not matched to a gene: 10. This CDR3 comprises 15 residues. DNA for the CDR3: TGTGCCAGCAGCCCGGAGGGCGGGAGGAAAAATGAGCAGTTCTTC. Amino acids: CASSPEGGRKNEQFF.

The chain combines TRBV7-9 with TRBJ2-1; the match to TRBD2 covers 8 bases. CDR3 length: 16 amino acids. The germline V gene has CDR1 SEHNR and CDR2 FQNEAQ (reference sequence). The trim removed 5 bases at V and 0 bases at J, leaving 6 bases unmatched. The CDR3 DNA reads TGTGCCAGCAGCCCGCCACTAGCGGCCTCCTACAATGAGCAGTTCTTC. This codes for CASSPPLAASYNEQFF.

The chain uses TRBV20-1 and TRBJ2-4, with a possible D match to TRBD2 (6 bases). The germline V and J ends were trimmed by 6 bases and 4 bases, with 16 bases remaining between them. The CDR3 extends over 14 amino acids. From germline, CDR1 is DFQATT and CDR2 SNEGSKA (reference sequence). DNA for the CDR3: TGCAGTGCCCCTAGCGTTTTCGGGAAAAACATTCAGTACTTC. Its translation: CSAPSVFGKNIQYF.

This clonotype was picked up a small number of times. The chain couples TRBV9 to TRBJ2-2, with D possibly matching TRBD2 (7 bases). In germline, CDR1 is SGDLS, CDR2 YYNGEE. The CDR3 spans 15 residues. V was clipped by 7 bases and J by 0 bases, with 13 bases between them. The CDR3 region is CASQWGGPNTGELFF. In DNA form, the CDR3 reads TGTGCCAGCCAATGGGGGGGGCCGAACACCGGGGAGCTGTTTTTT.

This sequence joins TRBV7-2 and TRBJ2-1; D unresolved. This CDR3 has 14 amino acids. Germline V gene sequence: CDR1 SGHTA, CDR2 FQGNSA. V was pared by 0 bases and J by 8 bases, with 11 bases between. The CDR3 reads CASSLAAAFHEQFF. The CDR3 region has the DNA TGTGCCAGCAGCTTAGCTGCGGCCTTCCATGAGCAGTTCTTC.

There are a few counts of this clonotype. V and J are TRBV24-1 and TRBJ2-1; D is unclear. Germline V gene data show CDR1 as KGHDR and CDR2 as SFDVKD. The CDR3 has 14 amino acids. The V end was cut by 4 bases, the J end by 6 bases, with 12 bases between. The CDR3 DNA reads TGTGCCACCAGTGAAGCGAAGGGCGGCAATGAGCAGTTCTTC. Translating gives CATSEAKGGNEQFF.

This clonotype was counted a single time. This chain joins TRBV7-2 and TRBJ2-5; the match to TRBD1 covers 9 bases. CDR1 and CDR2 (germline): SGHTA, FQGNSA. With 5 bases clipped from V and 7 bases from J, the junction kept 8 bases outside the gene matches. The CDR3 covers 14 residues. The CDR3 DNA follows: TGTGCCAGCAGCAAAGGACAGGGGTTAGGGACCCAGTACTTC. The encoded protein is CASSKGQGLGTQYF.

A few counts support this clonotype. The chain couples TRBV7-9 to TRBJ1-2; D unclear. Per the germline V gene, CDR1 is SEHNR and CDR2 is FQNEAQ (reference sequence). V was trimmed by 4 bases and J by 1 base, leaving 13 bases between them. The CDR3 covers 15 residues. The CDR3 bases are TGTGCCAGCAGCTACCCGGCCCAGATTAACTATGGCTACACCTTC. This gives the protein CASSYPAQINYGYTF.

This clonotype came up a few times. The genes are TRBV6-5 and TRBJ2-5; D perhaps matches TRBD2 (6 bases). CDR3 size: 14 residues. Germline V gene sequence: CDR1 MNHEY, CDR2 SVGAGI. The V end lost 3 bases, the J end lost 2 bases, and 10 bases lay between the germline ends. CDR3 region: CASSYPGRQETQYF. The CDR3 DNA reads TGTGCCAGCAGTTATCCGGGGAGGCAAGAGACCCAGTACTTC.

The sample holds a few counts of this clonotype. The rearrangement joins TRBV27 to TRBJ2-1; 10 bases map to TRBD1. CDR3 size: 16 residues. CDR1 is MNHEY and CDR2 is SMNVEV in the germline V gene (reference sequence). V dropped 6 bases and J dropped 9; count of bases not matched to a gene: 14. The CDR3 region is CASSRATGGLGAEQFF. For the CDR3, the DNA is TGTGCCAGCAGCCGTGCGACAGGGGGCCTCGGGGCTGAGCAGTTCTTC.

Only a few counts were recorded for this clonotype. The genes are TRBV14 and TRBJ1-1; D remains unclear. Trimming shortened V by 7 bases and J by 8 bases, and 14 bases separated the two germline ends. The CDR3 sequence is 12 residues long. Germline V gene sequence: CDR1 SGHDN, CDR2 FVKESK. The CDR3 bases are TGTGCCAGCAACTTTCGGACGGAAGAAGCTTTCTTT. It translates to CASNFRTEEAFF.

This chain's CDR3 is CASSPRDTLNTEAFF. The CDR3 DNA sequence: TGTGCCAGCAGCCCACGGGACACCTTGAACACTGAAGCTTTCTTT. V is TRBV7-9 and J is TRBJ1-1, with D perhaps TRBD1 (6 bases). The germline V gene has CDR1 SEHNR and CDR2 FQNEAQ (reference sequence). The CDR3 has 15 residues. V lost 5 bases and J lost 0, with 13 bases in between. Full variable domain (rest looked up from reference TRBV7-9 and TRBJ1-1): DTGVSQNPRHKITKRGQNVTFRCDPISEHNRLYWYRQTLGQGPEFLTYFQNEAQLEKSRLLSDRFSAERPKGSFSTLEIQRTEQGDSAMYLCASSPRDTLNTEAFFGQGTRLTVV.

The rearrangement links TRBV3-1 to TRBJ2-3, with D possibly matching TRBD2 (6 bases). The CDR3 sequence is 14 residues long. In germline, CDR1 is LGHDT, CDR2 YNNKEL (reference sequence). The germline V and J ends were trimmed by 6 bases and 5 bases, with 15 bases remaining between them. In DNA, the CDR3 is TGTGCCAGCAGAACTACGGGAGAAGGAGATACGCAGTATTTT. Translating gives CASRTTGEGDTQYF.

V usage is TRBV21-1 and J usage is TRBJ2-4. TRBV21-1 corresponds to a pseudogene. The CDR3 totals 13 residues. Here the CDR3 reads CARTQLAKNIQYF. CDR3 bases: TGTGCCAGGACCCAACTAGCCAAAAACATTCAGTACTTC.

This chain links TRBV25-1 with TRBJ2-1; tentatively, D is TRBD2 (5 bases). The CDR3 has 12 amino acids. Germline CDR1 MGHDK, CDR2 SYGVNS. V shed 6 bases and J shed 8 bases, with 11 bases lying between them. DNA of the CDR3: TGTGCCAGCAGCGGCAAGGAGGATGAGCAGTTCTTC. As protein: CASSGKEDEQFF.

The V call is TRBV6-1, the J call TRBJ1-5; possibly TRBD1 for D (6 bases). Germline values: CDR1 MNHNS, CDR2 SASEGT. Trimming took 5 bases from V and 7 from J, leaving 12 bases between them. CDR3 length equals 13 residues. The CDR3 is CASSTGTGQPQHF. In DNA, the CDR3 is TGTGCCAGCAGTACAGGGACTGGACAGCCCCAGCATTTT.

The chain joins TRBV29-1 to TRBJ2-7, with 10 bases aligning to TRBD2. The CDR3 is 11 amino acids. The V and J ends lost 6 bases and 4 bases, in that order; junction bases with no gene match: 0. CDR1 and CDR2 from the germline V gene are SQVTM and ANQGSEA. The CDR3 loop reads CSVGLAYEQYF. The CDR3 coding sequence is TGCAGCGTGGGACTAGCGTACGAGCAGTACTTC.

This clonotype was found a few times. The rearrangement joins TRBV18 to TRBJ1-4, with D perhaps matching TRBD1 (5 bases). The CDR3 is 15 residues long. Per germline, CDR1 KGHSH and CDR2 LQKENI. Trimming shortened V by 2 bases and J by 5 bases, and 12 bases separated the two germline ends. The CDR3 DNA is TGTGCCAGCTCACCATCGGGGCCGGGGAATGAAAAACTGTTTTTT. Translation: CASSPSGPGNEKLFF.

V usage is TRBV18 and J usage is TRBJ2-1; 7 positions agree with TRBD2. The CDR3 has 16 residues. J lost 2 bases, V lost 6 bases, and 10 bases had no gene match. Per the germline V gene, CDR1 is KGHSH and CDR2 is LQKENI. CDR3 sequence: CASSLGRGGAYNEQFF. The CDR3 coding sequence is TGTGCCAGCTCCCTAGGGCGCGGGGGTGCCTACAATGAGCAGTTCTTC.

This clonotype was picked up a small number of times. This rearrangement joins TRBV5-5 to TRBJ2-7; TRBD2 agrees at 13 bases. The ends lost 4 bases at V and 8 bases at J; junction bases unmatched: 12. CDR3 length: 16 amino acids. The germline CDR1 and CDR2 sequences are SGHKS and YYEKEE (reference sequence). CDR3 in DNA: TGTGCCAGCAGCCCTCACTCGACTAGCGGGAGGACCCAGCAGTACTTC. It codes for CASSPHSTSGRTQQYF. Full variable domain (outside the CDR3, taken from reference TRBV5-5 and TRBJ2-7): DAGVTQSPTHLIKTRGQQVTLRCSPISGHKSVSWYQQVLGQGPQFIFQYYEKEERGRGNFPDRFSARQFPNYSSELNVNALLLGDSALYLCASSPHSTSGRTQQYFGPGTRLTVT.

Only a few counts were recorded for this clonotype. This chain connects TRBV2 to TRBJ2-2; the match to TRBD1 covers 8 bases. This CDR3 is built from 15 residues. Losses at the gene ends were 7 bases for V and 4 bases for J; bases not matched to a gene: 8. Germline V gene lookup returns CDR1 SNHLY and CDR2 FYNNEI. The CDR3 sequence is CASTRDRFFTGELFF. The CDR3 coding sequence is TGTGCCAGCACCCGGGACAGGTTTTTCACCGGGGAGCTGTTTTTT.

CDR3 nucleotides: TGTGCCAGCAGCGTCCTCCGGGACAGGGTATACAATGAGCAGTTCTTC. Translating it yields CASSVLRDRVYNEQFF. The V and J genes are TRBV5-6 and TRBJ2-1, with 9 bases aligning to TRBD1. This CDR3 has 16 residues. The junction had 9 bases not matched to a gene; V was cut back by 4 bases and J by 4 bases. Germline CDR1 and CDR2: SGHDT and YYEEEE.

The chain uses TRBV7-2 and TRBJ2-1; the match to TRBD2 covers 7 bases. CDR1 SGHTA and CDR2 FQGNSA come from the germline V gene. The CDR3 consists of 14 residues. J gave up 3 bases and V 3 bases, and 2 bases lay outside the gene matches. CDR3 loop: CASSFAGVYNEQFF. The CDR3 nucleotides are TGTGCCAGCAGCTTCGCGGGAGTCTACAATGAGCAGTTCTTC.

The chain has TRBV27 and TRBJ1-5, with a weak D call TRBD1 (5 bases). The germline gives CDR1 MNHEY, CDR2 SMNVEV (reference sequence). V was clipped by 4 bases and J by 11 bases, with 15 bases between them. This CDR3 is 13 amino acids long. The CDR3 sequence is CASSSDRGMAQHF. CDR3 in DNA: TGTGCCAGCAGTTCAGACCGGGGGATGGCCCAGCATTTT.

Only a few counts were recorded for this clonotype. This chain uses TRBV7-2 with TRBJ2-7; D is ambiguous. Trimming pared 3 bases from V and 4 bases from J, leaving 7 bases between. Germline values: CDR1 SGHTA, CDR2 FQGNSA. The CDR3 covers 12 residues. CDR3 DNA sequence: TGTGCCAGCAGCTTTGACTGGTACGAGCAGTACTTC. It is translated as CASSFDWYEQYF.

The chain recombines TRBV7-9 with TRBJ1-2, with D perhaps matching TRBD1 (5 bases). V was trimmed by 2 bases and J by 4 bases, leaving 8 bases between them. The CDR3 contains 13 residues. Germline loops: CDR1 SEHNR, CDR2 FQNEAQ (reference sequence). The CDR3 DNA is TGTGCCAGCAGCTTAACCGACAGCTATGGCTACACCTTC. This gives the protein CASSLTDSYGYTF.

The chain links TRBV6-2 or TRBV6-3 to TRBJ2-1, with D unresolved. The V gene's germline CDR1 is MNHEY and CDR2 SVGEGT. V dropped 3 bases and J dropped 6 bases, with 9 bases sitting between them. This CDR3 has 13 residues. The CDR3 nucleotides are TGTGCCAGCAGTTATTTTAACGGCAATGAGCAGTTCTTC. It translates to CASSYFNGNEQFF.